The clone carrying this T cell receptor beta chain was seen more than once but under ten times. One end of the junction is discordant with germline, which a read error may explain. The data originate from a study of beta chain features in type 1 diabetes. Germline CDR1 is SGHRS and CDR2 is YFSETQ. The CDR3 is made up of 14 amino acids. Reverse transcription of all isolated RNA meant that expressed TCRB transcripts were sequenced. Libraries were prepared by immunoSEQ multiplex PCR; TCRdb keeps only in-frame clonotypes and omits some of them. The data hold 600,000 to 650,000 clones, with less than 20% observed a single time.

The V call is TRBV5-1, the J call TRBJ2-3, with 7 nucleotides matching TRBD2. The sequence came from a man between 18 and 29 years old in good health. The sample was naive CD4+ T cells from blood. CDR3 DNA: TGCGCCAGCACCTTGCTAGCGGGCACAGATACGCAGTATTTT. Encoded protein: CASTLLAGTDTQYF. Drawing the rest from reference TRBV5-1 and TRBJ2-3, the complete variable domain is KAGVTQTPRYLIKTRGQQVTLSCSPISGHRSVSWYQQTPGQGLQFLFEYFSETQRNKGNFPGRFSGRQFSNSRSEMNVSTLELGDSALYLCASTLLAGTDTQYFGPGTRLTVL.